These 16 T cell receptor beta chains were sequenced from one sample in a study of cytomegalovirus exposure and HLA in healthy donors. It was with 60 Vbeta and 13 Jbeta primers that the PCR ran. Using immunoSEQ multiplex PCR, the repertoire was profiled, and TCRdb retains in-frame clones only, with some absent. The sample lists approximately 140,000 clones, 55% to 80% occurring once. Material for sequencing was PBMCs. The receptors were sampled from a woman aged 55-69 years in good health and CMV-seropositive.

Only one count was recorded for this clone. The chain couples TRBV5-1 to TRBJ1-1, with a weak D call TRBD1 (5 bases). CDR3 size: 13 residues. CDR1 and CDR2 from the germline V gene are SGHRS and YFSETQ. V gave up 4 bases and J gave up 3 bases, with 10 bases separating them. The CDR3 loop is CASSAQDHTEAFF. CDR3 nucleotides: TGCGCCAGCAGCGCACAGGACCACACTGAAGCTTTCTTT. The whole variable domain, remainder taken from reference TRBV5-1 and TRBJ1-1, is KAGVTQTPRYLIKTRGQQVTLSCSPISGHRSVSWYQQTPGQGLQFLFEYFSETQRNKGNFPGRFSGRQFSNSRSEMNVSTLELGDSALYLCASSAQDHTEAFFGQGTRLTVV.

The gene calls are TRBV2 and TRBJ2-7; D is uncertain. CDR1 and CDR2 (germline): SNHLY, FYNNEI. The CDR3 runs 11 residues. Trimming took off 7 bases at V and 0 bases at J, with 4 bases between the two ends. CDR3 protein: CASKSSYEQYF. CDR3 DNA sequence: TGTGCCAGCAAGAGCTCCTACGAGCAGTACTTC.

V is TRBV5-4 and J is TRBJ1-3, with TRBD1 as a possible D gene (5 bases). The CDR3 length is 16 residues. Trimming removed 1 base at V and 3 bases at J, with 14 bases between. Looked up from germline, CDR1 is SGHNT and CDR2 is YYREEE (reference sequence). The CDR3 bases are TGTGCCAGCAGCTTGCGACCCCCAGGGATTGGAAACACCATATATTTT. This codes for CASSLRPPGIGNTIYF.

The CDR3 reads CASSQGRGFDYNEQFF. CDR3 in DNA: TGTGCCAGCAGCCAGGGCCGGGGGTTTGACTACAATGAGCAGTTCTTC. This chain connects TRBV11-2 to TRBJ2-1, with a tentative D call TRBD2 (6 bases). With 5 bases removed from V and 3 bases from J, the gap between germline ends came to 17 bases. Germline V lookup: CDR1 SGHAT, CDR2 FQNNGV. The CDR3 consists of 16 residues. Together with reference TRBV11-2 and TRBJ2-1, the CDR3 gives the full variable domain: EAGVAQSPRYKIIEKRQSVAFWCNPISGHATLYWYQQILGQGPKLLIQFQNNGVVDDSQLPKDRFSAERLKGVDSTLKIQPAKLEDSAVYLCASSQGRGFDYNEQFFGPGTRLTVL.

This clone has just one count. This chain joins TRBV15 and TRBJ1-1; no clear D. The V gene's germline CDR1 is LNHNV and CDR2 YYDKDF (reference sequence). This CDR3 contains 13 residues. The V gene lost 0 bases and the J gene lost 1 base, with 3 bases spanning the gap. As DNA, the CDR3 is TGTGCCACCAGCAGAGATCAGAACACTGAAGCTTTCTTT. Its translation is CATSRDQNTEAFF.

The chain has TRBV4-2 and TRBJ2-7; 7 bases map to TRBD2. Germline trimming cut 0 bases from V and 4 bases from J; bases unmatched to any gene: 6. Germline lookup yields CDR1 LGHNA and CDR2 YNFKEQ. CDR3 size: 15 residues. CDR3: CASSQERGRGYEQYF. The CDR3 DNA is TGTGCCAGCAGCCAAGAACGAGGGAGGGGATACGAGCAGTACTTC.

The chain links TRBV27 to TRBJ1-3; the match to TRBD1 covers 8 bases. J gave up 13 bases and V 4 bases, and 15 bases lay outside the gene matches. In germline, CDR1 is MNHEY, CDR2 SMNVEV (reference sequence). This CDR3 has 15 amino acids. CDR3 DNA sequence: TGTGCCAGCAGTTCTCTCTCGCAGGGGGCACCTAAGATATATTTT. Protein product: CASSSLSQGAPKIYF.

This clone was detected a few times. The chain recombines TRBV12-1 with TRBJ2-7; the DNA was not used to check the table's D call, TRBD2. TRBV12-1 is a pseudogene locus. The CDR3 length is 16 residues. The CDR3 loop is CASSHIAGYFSYEQYF. The CDR3 DNA reads TGTGCCAGCAGTCATATAGCGGGATACTTCTCCTACGAGCAGTACTTC.

This clone was counted a single time. The chain couples TRBV27 to TRBJ1-5; possibly TRBD1 for D (5 bases). Germline V gives CDR1 MNHEY, CDR2 SMNVEV (reference sequence). The V end was cut by 1 base, the J end by 6 bases, with 10 bases between. The CDR3 is 14 amino acids. The DNA for the CDR3 is TGTGCCAGCAGTTTATTTTCGGGGGGTCAGCCCCAGCATTTT. It is translated as CASSLFSGGQPQHF.

V and J are TRBV19 and TRBJ1-4; TRBD1 agrees at 9 bases. This CDR3 is 14 amino acids long. Germline V gives CDR1 LNHDA, CDR2 SQIVND (reference sequence). Unmatched junction bases numbered 5, after V lost 4 bases and J lost 8 bases. The DNA of the CDR3 is TGTGCCAGTAGTACCGGGACAGGGAGCGAAAAACTGTTTTTT. Encoded protein: CASSTGTGSEKLFF. Based on the CDR3 plus reference TRBV19 and TRBJ1-4, the full variable domain is DGGITQSPKYLFRKEGQNVTLSCEQNLNHDAMYWYRQDPGQGLRLIYYSQIVNDFQKGDIAEGYSVSREKKESFPLTVTSAQKNPTAFYLCASSTGTGSEKLFFGSGTQLSVL.

V and J are TRBV10-3 and TRBJ2-1, with 8 bases matching TRBD2. J lost 2 bases, V lost 4 bases, and 10 bases had no gene match. The CDR3 length is 17 residues. From germline, CDR1 is ENHRY and CDR2 SYGVKD. DNA of the CDR3: TGTGCCATCAGTGCCTCGACTAGCGCCAACCCCTACAATGAGCAGTTCTTC. It codes for CAISASTSANPYNEQFF.

This chain joins TRBV9 and TRBJ2-1; TRBD2 matches at 8 bases. The germline V gene encodes CDR1 SGDLS and CDR2 YYNGEE. V lost 6 bases, J lost 5 bases, and 7 bases stayed unmatched. This CDR3 has 14 residues. DNA for the CDR3: TGTGCCAGCACCAGGACTAGCAGAAACAATGAGCAGTTCTTC. It specifies CASTRTSRNNEQFF.

The rearrangement links TRBV7-8 to TRBJ2-1; 9 bases match TRBD2. The CDR3 has 17 residues. Germline loops: CDR1 SGHVS, CDR2 FQNEAQ. V shed 2 bases, J shed 5 bases, and the junction held 10 bases outside the gene matches. CDR3 residues: CASSLRSSGNQNNEQFF. CDR3 in DNA: TGTGCCAGCAGCTTAAGGTCTAGCGGGAATCAAAACAATGAGCAGTTCTTC. The full variable domain, its missing parts supplied by reference TRBV7-8 and TRBJ2-1, is GAGVSQSPRYKVAKRGQDVALRCDPISGHVSLFWYQQALGQGPEFLTYFQNEAQLDKSGLPSDRFFAERPEGSVSTLKIQRTQQEDSAVYLCASSLRSSGNQNNEQFFGPGTRLTVL.

The chain joins TRBV28 to TRBJ2-7; a weak D match, TRBD2 (6 bases). V was cut by 6 bases and J by 2 bases, with 23 bases left in between. The germline CDR1 and CDR2 sequences are MDHEN and SYDVKM. The CDR3 contains 17 residues. DNA of the CDR3: TGTGCCAGCAGAGCCCCGCGGGGTAGCGGTATCCCCTACGAGCAGTACTTC. It encodes CASRAPRGSGIPYEQYF.

The chain is built from TRBV2 and TRBJ2-1; maybe TRBD1 (7 bases). CDR1 SNHLY and CDR2 FYNNEI come from the germline V gene. This CDR3 is built from 11 residues. The CDR3 sequence is CASQGGLQQFF. CDR3 DNA sequence: TGTGCGAGTCAGGGGGGCCTCCAGCAGTTCTTC.

The chain combines TRBV7-9 with TRBJ2-3; D is perhaps TRBD2 (5 bases). The germline V gene has CDR1 SEHNR and CDR2 FQNEAQ (reference sequence). V was shortened by 5 bases and J by 4 bases, with 7 bases between the two germline ends. The CDR3 covers 12 residues. The CDR3, as DNA: TGTGCCAGCAGCCCCGGGGCAGATACGCAGTATTTT. Translation: CASSPGADTQYF.